Presented here are 6 T cell receptor beta chains from one specimen sequenced in a study of blood T cell repertoires in COVID-19. Sequencing used immunoSEQ multiplex PCR; TCRdb keeps in-frame clones, though not all of them. This table has about 200,000 clones, around 82% appearing once. Specimen: PBMCs or T cells enriched from blood (not recorded which). Source of these receptors: a middle-aged man who had recovered from COVID-19.

V is TRBV27 and J is TRBJ2-2, with a tentative D call TRBD1 (5 bases). The germline gives CDR1 MNHEY, CDR2 SMNVEV (reference sequence). This CDR3 has 16 amino acids. Trimming pared 3 bases from V and 3 bases from J, leaving 14 bases between. CDR3 in DNA: TGTGCCAGCAGTTTTGGGGCCTGGGCTCACACCGGGGAGCTGTTTTTT. As protein: CASSFGAWAHTGELFF.

This sequence joins TRBV18 and TRBJ2-1; 14 bases line up with TRBD2. V lost 5 bases and J lost 5; bases outside the gene matches: 8. CDR1 KGHSH and CDR2 LQKENI come from the germline V gene. This CDR3 is 17 amino acids long. As DNA, the CDR3 is TGTGCCAGCTCATCCGGGACTAGCGGGAGAGTACACAATGAGCAGTTCTTC. Translation gives CASSSGTSGRVHNEQFF.

This chain links TRBV5-4 with TRBJ2-1; TRBD2 aligns across 9 bases. Germline CDR1 reads SGHNT; CDR2 reads YYREEE (reference sequence). The CDR3 is 15 amino acids. V lost 10 bases to trimming and J lost 0 bases; unmatched junction nucleotides: 8. DNA for the CDR3: TGTGCCTACACGGGCGGGAGGGACTCCTACAATGAGCAGTTCTTC. As protein: CAYTGGRDSYNEQFF. The full variable domain, its missing parts supplied by reference TRBV5-4 and TRBJ2-1, is ETGVTQSPTHLIKTRGQQVTLRCSSQSGHNTVSWYQQALGQGPQFIFQYYREEENGRGNFPPRFSGLQFPNYSSELNVNALELDDSALYLCAYTGGRDSYNEQFFGPGTRLTVL.

This chain uses TRBV11-3 with TRBJ2-1; 7 bases line up with TRBD1. After removal of 5 bases from V and 2 bases from J, the junction contained 9 bases not matched to a gene. This CDR3 is 16 amino acids long. Germline loops: CDR1 SGHNT, CDR2 YENEEA. CDR3 region: CASSRERDSPYNEQFF. CDR3 nucleotides: TGTGCCAGCAGCCGAGAAAGGGACAGCCCCTACAATGAGCAGTTCTTC.

The V call is TRBV19, the J call TRBJ2-3, with D maybe TRBD2 (5 bases). Trimming stripped 6 bases from V and 2 bases from J, with 15 bases between. The V gene's germline CDR1 is LNHDA and CDR2 SQIVND (reference sequence). The CDR3 covers 15 residues. CDR3 coding DNA: TGTGCCAGTAGGTCGGTAGGAGGATCCACAGATACGCAGTATTTT. Translated: CASRSVGGSTDTQYF.

This clone was seen only once. J is TRBJ2-3 and V is TRBV30, with 8 bases identical to TRBD2. After removal of 0 bases from V and 1 base from J, the junction contained 3 bases not matched to a gene. The CDR3 consists of 15 residues. Looked up from germline, CDR1 is GTSNPN and CDR2 is SVGIG (reference sequence). The CDR3 region has the DNA TGTGCCTGGAGTGTACTACTAGCGGGCACAGATACGCAGTATTTT. Translated: CAWSVLLAGTDTQYF. The complete variable domain, with remaining parts taken from reference TRBV30 and TRBJ2-3, reads SQTIHQWPATLVQPVGSPLSLECTVEGTSNPNLYWYRQAAGRGLQLLFYSVGIGQISSEVPQNLSASRPQDRQFILSSKKLLLSDSGFYLCAWSVLLAGTDTQYFGPGTRLTVL.